This is a list of T cell receptor beta chains from one sample in a study of T cells in Graves' hyperthyroidism and ophthalmopathy. TCRdb called the multiplex PCR reads again in MiXCR, with one record for every CDR3 protein. The sample yields roughly 710,000 distinct CDR3 sequences, 35% seen once. Sequences were obtained from blood. Receptors originate from a woman in her 40s with Graves' hyperthyroidism. The CDR3 runs from the conserved cysteine through the conserved F or W. The order of the fields is D gene, clone size, V gene, J gene, CDR3 protein, CDR3 DNA. A D gene is named only where the DNA matches it firmly. Clone size is shown for a subset of rows, as once, few, many or a class of expanded clone.

>.|few|TRBV5-6|TRBJ1-1
CASSLYSTEAFF
TGTGCCAGCAGCTTGTATAGCACTGAAGCTTTCTTT
>TRBD1|few|TRBV28|TRBJ1-1
CASSDFWTGLATEAFF
TGTGCCAGCAGCGATTTCTGGACAGGGTTGGCGACTGAAGCTTTCTTT
>.|.|TRBV7-8|TRBJ1-5
CASSLATDYQPQHF
TGTGCCAGCAGCTTAGCGACAGATTATCAGCCCCAGCATTTT
>.|many|TRBV6-5|TRBJ2-5
CATGGVHGGETQYF
TGTGCCACCGGAGGAGTTCATGGGGGAGAGACCCAGTACTTC
>.|many|TRBV2|TRBJ1-3
CASRAQGVGNTIYF
TGTGCCAGCAGGGCACAGGGAGTTGGAAACACCATATATTTT
>.|many|TRBV2|TRBJ1-1
CASSSTVDTEAFF
TGTGCCAGCAGTTCTACAGTAGACACTGAAGCTTTCTTT
>.|many|TRBV7-6|TRBJ1-2
CASSLMGGREGYTF
TGTGCCAGCAGCTTAATGGGGGGGCGGGAAGGCTACACCTTC
>.|.|TRBV12-3/TRBV12-4|TRBJ1-2
CASSLIEKPIPSYGYTF
TGTGCCAGCAGCCTCATCGAAAAACCAATACCCAGCTATGGCTACACCTTC
>TRBD2|few|TRBV5-1|TRBJ2-5
CASSLGQYNGLAKKETQYF
TGCGCCAGCAGCTTAGGGCAATATAATGGACTAGCAAAAAAAGAGACCCAGTACTTC
>.|many|TRBV19|TRBJ1-2
CASSIQVSYGYTF
TGTGCCAGTAGCATCCAGGTCTCCTATGGCTACACCTTC
>.|few|TRBV5-4|TRBJ2-7
CASSLAGEFPYEQYF
TGTGCCAGCAGCTTGGCGGGGGAATTTCCCTACGAGCAGTACTTC
>.|.|TRBV5-8|TRBJ2-7
CASSLDSTGNEQYF
TGTGCCAGCAGCTTGGACAGCACGGGGAACGAGCAGTACTTC
>.|.|TRBV4-3|TRBJ2-2
CASSQERQRNTGELFF
TGCGCCAGCAGCCAAGAACGGCAGAGGAACACCGGGGAGCTGTTTTTT
>TRBD1|.|TRBV6-1|TRBJ2-2
CASSPWDRDGELFF
TGTGCCAGCAGTCCCTGGGACAGGGACGGGGAGCTGTTTTTT
>.|.|TRBV5-1|TRBJ1-6
CASSLGHGTNNSPLHF
TGCGCCAGCAGCTTGGGGCACGGGACGAATAATTCACCCCTCCACTTT
>.|few|TRBV5-1|TRBJ1-2
CASSLEVGGSGYTF
TGCGCCAGCAGCTTGGAAGTAGGGGGTAGCGGCTACACCTTC
>.|few|TRBV28|TRBJ2-5
CASSSVNLGTTQETQYF
TGTGCCAGCAGCTCCGTCAACCTGGGGACCACGCAAGAGACCCAGTACTTC
>TRBD1|.|TRBV6-5|TRBJ2-2
CASRADRVPTGELFF
TGTGCCAGCAGGGCGGACAGGGTCCCCACCGGGGAGCTGTTTTTT
>.|.|TRBV7-9|TRBJ2-7
CASSQPAGSRAYEQYF
TGCGCCAGCAGCCAGCCCGCCGGGAGTCGGGCCTACGAGCAGTACTTC
>.|many|TRBV12-3/TRBV12-4|TRBJ1-2
CASSLAGVGGYTF
TGTGCCAGCAGTTTAGCAGGGGTTGGAGGCTACACCTTC
>.|once|TRBV10-3|TRBJ1-4
CAISAMGGANEELFF
TGTGCCATCAGTGCTATGGGGGGGGCAAATGAAGAACTGTTTTTT
>.|many|TRBV6-2/TRBV6-3|TRBJ1-2
CASSFNNYGYTF
TGTGCCAGCAGTTTCAATAACTATGGCTACACCTTC
>TRBD1|few|TRBV28|TRBJ1-2
CASSSNNRGYGYTF
TGTGCCAGCAGTTCAAACAACAGGGGATATGGCTACACCTTC
>.|.|TRBV13|TRBJ2-2
CASSFRVVGELFF
TGTGCCAGCAGCTTTAGGGTTGTCGGGGAGCTGTTTTTT
>TRBD1|few|TRBV7-9|TRBJ1-4
CASSLAILDRGEKLFF
TGTGCCAGCAGCTTAGCGATTTTGGACAGGGGAGAAAAACTGTTTTTT
>.|.|TRBV7-9|TRBJ2-5
CASSFRGTGETQYF
TGTGCCAGCAGCTTTCGGGGGACCGGGGAGACCCAGTACTTC
>.|.|TRBV20-1|TRBJ2-7
CSARVPGAVSYEQYF
TGCAGTGCTAGAGTTCCGGGAGCGGTCTCCTACGAGCAGTACTTC
>TRBD1|.|TRBV6-5|TRBJ1-1
CASSSGWSTGRAFF
TGTGCCAGCAGTTCCGGGTGGTCGACAGGGAGGGCTTTCTTT
>.|many|TRBV6-5|TRBJ1-2
CASSIQGVYTF
TGTGCCAGCAGTATCCAGGGTGTCTACACCTTC